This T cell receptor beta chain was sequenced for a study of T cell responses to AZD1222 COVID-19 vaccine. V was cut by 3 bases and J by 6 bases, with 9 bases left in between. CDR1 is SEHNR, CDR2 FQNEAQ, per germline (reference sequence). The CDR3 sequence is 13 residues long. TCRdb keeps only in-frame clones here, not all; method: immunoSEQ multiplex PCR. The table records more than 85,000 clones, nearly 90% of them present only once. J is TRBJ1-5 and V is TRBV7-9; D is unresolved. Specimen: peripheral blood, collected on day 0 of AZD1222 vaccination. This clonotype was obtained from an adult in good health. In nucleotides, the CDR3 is TGTGCCAGCAGCTTTAGGGATGTTCAGCCCCAGCATTTT. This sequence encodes CASSFRDVQPQHF.